The subject of this entry is one T cell receptor (beta chain). This sample was taken from a study of blood T cell repertoires in COVID-19. Study-level background: Samples representing acute and convalescent COVID-19 were sourced from the United States, Italy and Spain.

Original processing methods: Using reference gene primer amplification, nucleated cell counts were estimated. Clones were sequenced by immunoSEQ multiplex PCR, and TCRdb holds only the in-frame ones, with some missing. V and J calls plus clone size are reproduced from that table; the DNA served to infer D and trimming. In the table there are some 150,000 clones, about four fifths of which are singletons. This CDR3 is built from 17 residues. V lost 5 bases and J lost 4; bases outside the gene matches: 10. The germline V gene has CDR1 SGHTA and CDR2 FQGNSA. Sequencing was done on a sample of peripheral blood. The sequence was obtained from an older woman with active or convalescent COVID-19. This sequence joins TRBV7-2 and TRBJ2-3, with TRBD2 identical over 12 bases. CDR3 bases: TGTGCCAGCAGCAAGGAACTAGCGGGGGGTTGGCCAGATACGCAGTATTTT. Translation: CASSKELAGGWPDTQYF.